The entry below gives a single T cell receptor beta chain sequence along with its context. The V gene's germline CDR1 is LNHDA and CDR2 SQIVND (reference sequence). CDR3 length: 16 amino acids. Germline trimming cut 4 bases from V and 9 bases from J; bases unmatched to any gene: 10. Only in-frame clones appear in the TCRdb table, and some are missing; sequencing was by immunoSEQ multiplex PCR. The sample lists about 170,000 clones; roughly 70% were seen once. The sample originates from a study of blood T cell repertoires in COVID-19. V gene TRBV19 combines with J gene TRBJ2-1, with 12 nucleotides matching TRBD2. The TCR sequence derives from a woman older than 75 with acute or convalescent COVID-19. The sequencing input was peripheral blood. CDR3 coding DNA: TGTGCCAGTAGTAACCCGACTAGCGGGAGTACCGGTGAGCAGTTCTTC. Translation gives CASSNPTSGSTGEQFF.